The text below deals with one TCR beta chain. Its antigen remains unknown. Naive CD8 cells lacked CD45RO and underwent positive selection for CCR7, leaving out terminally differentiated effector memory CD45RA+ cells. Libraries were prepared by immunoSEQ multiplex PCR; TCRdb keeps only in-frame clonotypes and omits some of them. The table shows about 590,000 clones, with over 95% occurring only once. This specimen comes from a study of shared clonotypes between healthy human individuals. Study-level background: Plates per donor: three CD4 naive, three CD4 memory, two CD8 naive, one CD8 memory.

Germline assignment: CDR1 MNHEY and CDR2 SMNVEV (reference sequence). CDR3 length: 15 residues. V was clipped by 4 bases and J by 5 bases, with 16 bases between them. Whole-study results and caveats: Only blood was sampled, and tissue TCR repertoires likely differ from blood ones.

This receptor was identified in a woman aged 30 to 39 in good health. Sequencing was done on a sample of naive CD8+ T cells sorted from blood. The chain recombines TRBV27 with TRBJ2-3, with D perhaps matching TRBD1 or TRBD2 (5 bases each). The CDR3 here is CASSSTGTLGDTQYF. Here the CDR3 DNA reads TGTGCCAGCAGTTCCACCGGGACCCTAGGAGATACGCAGTATTTT.